These 16 T cell receptor beta chains were all obtained from the same sample, sequenced in a study of blood T cell repertoires in COVID-19 (dated by TCRdb to about 2020). The protocol used for the library was the immunoSEQ multiplex PCR assay. The clones in this table, taken by TCRdb from immuneACCESS, are in-frame only. Not every clone is retained; where verified, under half of the shortfall comes from an unresolved V gene, and the cause of the rest is unknown. This sample gives about 190,000 clones in total; roughly 80% of them show up just once. The ten top clones hold under 4% of the sample. The material sequenced was PBMCs or T cells enriched from blood (not recorded which). Source of these receptors: a woman in her 30s who had recovered from COVID-19.

This chain uses TRBV5-8 with TRBJ2-1; a possible D gene is TRBD2 (5 bases). The germline V gene has CDR1 SGHTS and CDR2 YDEGEE. CDR3 length equals 14 residues. V lost 4 bases and J 3 bases, leaving 11 bases between the germline ends. CDR3 in amino acids: CASSVPGVYNEQFF. The CDR3 nucleotides read TGTGCCAGCAGCGTCCCCGGGGTCTACAATGAGCAGTTCTTC.

The chain has TRBV6-1 and TRBJ2-1, with D perhaps matching TRBD2 (6 bases). With 1 base removed from V and 8 bases from J, the gap between germline ends came to 12 bases. Germline assignment: CDR1 MNHNS and CDR2 SASEGT. This CDR3 is 14 amino acids long. For the CDR3, the DNA is TGTGCCAGCAGTGAAGGGGGAGGATTCTATGAGCAGTTCTTC. This sequence encodes CASSEGGGFYEQFF.

V and J are TRBV27 and TRBJ2-7; tentatively, D is TRBD1 (6 bases). The CDR3 spans 15 residues. V lost 5 bases, J lost 0 bases, and 14 bases lay in between. The germline V gene has CDR1 MNHEY and CDR2 SMNVEV (reference sequence). The CDR3 spells CASSGAGTYSYEQYF. In DNA form, the CDR3 reads TGTGCCAGCAGTGGGGCCGGGACATACTCCTACGAGCAGTACTTC.

J is TRBJ1-1 and V is TRBV6-5, with 8 bases that match TRBD1. Germline-derived CDR1 and CDR2 are MNHEY and SVGAGI. Trimming cost V 10 bases and J 0 bases; bases outside gene matches: 7. CDR3 length: 14 residues. The CDR3 is CATEQGGLNTEAFF. For the CDR3, the DNA is TGTGCCACCGAACAGGGGGGGTTGAACACTGAAGCTTTCTTT.

The chain has TRBV14 and TRBJ1-6, with D maybe TRBD1 (5 bases). V dropped 3 bases and J dropped 10 bases, with 16 bases sitting between them. Germline loops: CDR1 SGHDN, CDR2 FVKESK. The CDR3 is 15 residues long. CDR3 coding DNA: TGTGCCAGCAGCCAGGGGGGACGTCGGACCTCACCCCTCCACTTT. Protein: CASSQGGRRTSPLHF. Variable domain in full (rest from reference TRBV14 and TRBJ1-6): EAGVTQFPSHSVIEKGQTVTLRCDPISGHDNLYWYRRVMGKEIKFLLHFVKESKQDESGMPNNRFLAERTGGTYSTLKVQPAELEDSGVYFCASSQGGRRTSPLHFGNGTRLTVT.

The V gene is TRBV4-2, the J gene TRBJ2-7, with a tentative D call TRBD1 (6 bases). Germline V gene data show CDR1 as LGHNA and CDR2 as YNFKEQ. The CDR3 runs 15 residues. V was cut by 4 bases and J by 2 bases, with 15 bases left in between. The CDR3 region is CASSPSDRDPYEQYF. The DNA of the CDR3 is TGTGCCAGCAGCCCGTCGGACAGAGACCCCTACGAGCAGTACTTC.

V gene TRBV7-9 combines with J gene TRBJ2-5; 8 nucleotides agree with TRBD2. The CDR3 contains 14 residues. Trimming at V came to 5 bases and at J to 3 bases, leaving 5 bases not matched to a gene. Germline V lookup: CDR1 SEHNR, CDR2 FQNEAQ (reference sequence). CDR3 nucleotides: TGTGCCAGCAGCCTTGGACTAGCAGAAGAGACCCAGTACTTC. Its translation is CASSLGLAEETQYF.

The chain combines TRBV7-8 with TRBJ1-5; 8 nucleotides agree with TRBD1. Germline CDR1 is SGHVS and CDR2 is FQNEAQ. CDR3 length: 14 amino acids. With 8 bases clipped from V and 7 bases from J, the junction kept 10 bases outside the gene matches. CDR3 sequence (DNA): TGTGCCAGCTTACCAGACAGGGGAATACAGCCCCAGCATTTT. The encoded protein is CASLPDRGIQPQHF.

The V and J genes are TRBV29-1 and TRBJ1-1, with a possible D match to TRBD1 (6 bases). Germline V gives CDR1 SQVTM, CDR2 ANQGSEA. The CDR3 is made up of 14 amino acids. Trimming took 2 bases from V and 6 from J, leaving 16 bases between them. CDR3 in amino acids: CSVEIRTERAEAFF. CDR3 nucleotides: TGCAGCGTTGAAATCCGGACAGAGAGGGCTGAAGCTTTCTTT.

This clone has just a few counts. The rearrangement uses TRBV6-1 and TRBJ1-2; D is undetermined. Trimming shortened V by 1 base and J by 4 bases, and 7 bases separated the two germline ends. This CDR3 is built from 13 residues. Germline V lookup: CDR1 MNHNS, CDR2 SASEGT. The CDR3 DNA reads as TGTGCCAGCAGTGAAGGACTTCGCTATGGCTACACCTTC. As protein: CASSEGLRYGYTF.

The V and J genes are TRBV5-8 and TRBJ2-2; D possibly corresponds to TRBD2 (5 bases). V lost 6 bases and J 7 bases, leaving 25 bases between the germline ends. The CDR3 runs 17 residues. CDR1 is SGHTS and CDR2 is YDEGEE in the germline V gene. The DNA of the CDR3 is TGTGCCAGCACCTTACAAAGACGTAGCGCCCGGGTCGGGGAGCTGTTTTTT. It is translated as CASTLQRRSARVGELFF.

The rearrangement uses TRBV6-6 and TRBJ2-1, with TRBD2 matching over 12 bases. CDR3 length: 19 residues. V was pared by 5 bases and J by 8 bases, with 19 bases of the junction left unmatched. Germline V gives CDR1 MNHNY, CDR2 SVGAGI (reference sequence). This CDR3 is CASSPPRLAGALNGDEQFF. In DNA form, the CDR3 reads TGTGCCAGCAGTCCGCCCCGACTAGCGGGAGCCCTAAACGGCGATGAGCAGTTCTTC.

This rearrangement joins TRBV10-3 to TRBJ2-3, with 9 bases that match TRBD2. CDR1 is ENHRY and CDR2 is SYGVKD in the germline V gene. The CDR3 loop spans 19 amino acids. J was trimmed by 0 bases and V by 7 bases; bases with no gene match: 17. The CDR3 sequence: CAITAHIGRGGLSTDTQYF. CDR3 in DNA: TGTGCCATCACTGCTCATATCGGGCGGGGGGGGCTAAGCACAGATACGCAGTATTTT.

In DNA, the CDR3 is TGTGCCATCAGTGAGAGGGCCAGGGGAGGGACAGATACGCAGTATTTT. It is translated as CAISERARGGTDTQYF. This chain uses TRBV10-3 with TRBJ2-3; D is possibly TRBD2 (7 bases). Trimming removed 2 bases from V and 3 bases from J, with 15 bases in between. Germline V CDR1 and CDR2: ENHRY, SYGVKD. This CDR3 is built from 16 residues.

The DNA of the CDR3 is TGTGCCTGGAGTGTTGGCAGGGCAGACAAAAACATTCAGTACTTC. It codes for CAWSVGRADKNIQYF. The J gene is TRBJ2-4, the V gene TRBV30; TRBD1 might be the D (5 bases). CDR1 is GTSNPN and CDR2 is SVGIG in the germline V gene (reference sequence). This CDR3 has 15 residues. The V and J ends lost 0 bases and 3 bases respectively, with 12 bases between them.

CDR3 in DNA: TGTGCCATCCGTGGGAGGGATTTCTACAATGAGCAGTTCTTC. Translating gives CAIRGRDFYNEQFF. The J gene is TRBJ2-1, the V gene TRBV28; TRBD2 matches 7 bases. CDR3 size: 14 residues. Germline V CDR1 and CDR2: MDHEN, SYDVKM. V lost 10 bases and J lost 3; bases outside the gene matches: 9. Looking up the rest from reference TRBV28 and TRBJ2-1 gives the full variable domain: DVKVTQSSRYLVKRTGEKVFLECVQDMDHENMFWYRQDPGLGLRLIYFSYDVKMKEKGDIPEGYSVSREKKERFSLILESASTNQTSMYLCAIRGRDFYNEQFFGPGTRLTVL.